This T cell receptor (beta chain) emerged from a study of blood T cell repertoires in COVID-19. In the study overall: Researchers got acute and convalescent COVID-19 samples from the United States, Italy and Spain. The analysed material was cDNA or gDNA that came from T cells, B-cell-depleted T cells, or PBMCs.

Germline CDR1 and CDR2: SGHTS and YDEGEE. V gave up 4 bases and J gave up 2 bases, with 27 bases separating them. The CDR3 extends over 19 amino acids. How the authors handled the data: The assay estimated nucleated cells by amplifying reference gene primers. The protocol was immunoSEQ multiplex PCR, while the TCRdb copy is restricted to in-frame clones and leaves out a portion. V, J and clone size derive from that table, while D and trimming were established from the DNA sequence. The sample shows 180,000 or so clones, about 80% of them seen only once. Sequencing was performed on PBMCs or T cells enriched from blood (not recorded which). The genes are TRBV5-8 and TRBJ2-5; possibly TRBD1 for D (6 bases). This receptor was identified in a man in his forties or fifties who had recovered from COVID-19. The DNA of the CDR3 is TGTGCCAGCAGCCCCGGATTGTCCCCCAGGGGACGGGGTCAAGAGACCCAGTACTTC. As protein: CASSPGLSPRGRGQETQYF.